Listed below are T cell receptor beta chains from one sample, sequenced in a study of T cell responses to AZD1222 COVID-19 vaccine. Sequencing was performed with immunoSEQ multiplex PCR; in TCRdb, only in-frame clones are kept and a portion is missing. The table records fewer than 150,000 clones, roughly 90% of them present only once. Sequences were derived from peripheral blood, sampled on day 0 of AZD1222 vaccination. The receptors come from an adult in good health. The CDR3 runs from the conserved cysteine through the conserved F or W. A D gene is named only where the DNA matches it firmly. Clone sizes are given selectively: once, few, many, or a class where the clone is expanded.

d_call: -
j_call: TRBJ1-5
clone_size: -
v_call: TRBV15
cdr3_aa: CATSRGRDNQPQHF
cdr3_nt: TGTGCCACCAGCAGGGGGAGGGACAATCAGCCCCAGCATTTT

d_call: TRBD1
j_call: TRBJ1-3
clone_size: -
v_call: TRBV18
cdr3_aa: CASSAGEGATSGNTIYF
cdr3_nt: TGTGCCAGCTCTGCCGGGGAGGGGGCTACCTCTGGAAACACCATATATTTT

d_call: -
j_call: TRBJ1-6
clone_size: -
v_call: TRBV5-4
cdr3_aa: CASSLGRTANSPLHF
cdr3_nt: TGTGCCAGCAGCTTAGGGCGGACAGCTAATTCACCCCTCCACTTT

d_call: TRBD2
j_call: TRBJ2-2
clone_size: -
v_call: TRBV2
cdr3_aa: CASSELAGVSTGELFF
cdr3_nt: TGTGCCAGCAGTGAGCTAGCGGGGGTATCGACCGGGGAGCTGTTTTTT

d_call: TRBD2
j_call: TRBJ2-5
clone_size: -
v_call: TRBV10-3
cdr3_aa: CATSSAGESETQYF
cdr3_nt: TGTGCCACCAGCAGCGCGGGAGAGTCTGAGACCCAGTACTTC

d_call: -
j_call: TRBJ2-7
clone_size: -
v_call: TRBV19
cdr3_aa: CASSMAQAGYEQYF
cdr3_nt: TGTGCCAGTAGTATGGCGCAGGCCGGCTACGAGCAGTACTTC

d_call: TRBD1
j_call: TRBJ1-5
clone_size: -
v_call: TRBV15
cdr3_aa: CATSGTGTGGRGNQPQHF
cdr3_nt: TGTGCCACCAGTGGGACCGGGACAGGGGGCAGAGGTAATCAGCCCCAGCATTTT

d_call: -
j_call: TRBJ2-1
clone_size: -
v_call: TRBV10-3
cdr3_aa: CAISESWSDYNEQFF
cdr3_nt: TGTGCCATCAGTGAGTCGTGGAGCGACTACAATGAGCAGTTCTTC

d_call: TRBD1
j_call: TRBJ1-1
clone_size: -
v_call: TRBV5-1
cdr3_aa: CASSLGQGRTEAFF
cdr3_nt: TGCGCCAGCAGCTTGGGACAGGGAAGAACTGAAGCTTTCTTT

d_call: TRBD1
j_call: TRBJ1-6
clone_size: -
v_call: TRBV6-1
cdr3_aa: CASSEMTGIYNSPLHF
cdr3_nt: TGTGCCAGCAGTGAAATGACAGGGATCTATAATTCACCCCTCCACTTT

d_call: TRBD1
j_call: TRBJ2-5
clone_size: -
v_call: TRBV11-2
cdr3_aa: CAASDPYIGQGRETQYF
cdr3_nt: TGTGCCGCCAGCGATCCGTATATAGGACAGGGTCGTGAGACCCAGTACTTC

d_call: -
j_call: TRBJ1-5
clone_size: -
v_call: TRBV30
cdr3_aa: CAWSGEGSQPQHF
cdr3_nt: TGTGCCTGGAGTGGGGAGGGGAGTCAGCCCCAGCATTTT

d_call: -
j_call: TRBJ1-3
clone_size: -
v_call: TRBV28
cdr3_aa: CASKGGSSGNTIYF
cdr3_nt: TGTGCCAGCAAGGGAGGAAGCTCTGGAAACACCATATATTTT

d_call: -
j_call: TRBJ2-1
clone_size: -
v_call: TRBV21-1
cdr3_aa: CASSPGSGTGRYNEQFF
cdr3_nt: TGTGCCAGCAGCCCCGGGTCCGGGACAGGGCGCTACAATGAGCAGTTCTTC

d_call: -
j_call: TRBJ1-3
clone_size: -
v_call: TRBV19
cdr3_aa: CASRGWTAGNTIYF
cdr3_nt: TGTGCCAGTAGGGGGTGGACGGCTGGAAACACCATATATTTT

d_call: -
j_call: TRBJ1-2
clone_size: -
v_call: TRBV4-1
cdr3_aa: CASSPPGEPYGYTF
cdr3_nt: TGCGCCAGCAGCCCCCCCGGGGAGCCCTATGGCTACACCTTC

d_call: -
j_call: TRBJ1-2
clone_size: few
v_call: TRBV19
cdr3_aa: CASKGLFYGYTF
cdr3_nt: TGTGCCAGTAAGGGACTTTTCTATGGCTACACCTTC

d_call: -
j_call: TRBJ1-3
clone_size: -
v_call: TRBV28
cdr3_aa: CASTTTGREAGNTIYF
cdr3_nt: TGTGCCAGCACCACCACGGGCAGGGAAGCTGGAAACACCATATATTTT

d_call: -
j_call: TRBJ2-7
clone_size: once
v_call: TRBV28
cdr3_aa: CASSLGGGGYEQYF
cdr3_nt: TGTGCCAGCAGCCTGGGGGGTGGTGGGTACGAGCAGTACTTC

d_call: -
j_call: TRBJ2-4
clone_size: -
v_call: TRBV6-4
cdr3_aa: CASSVKLAKNIQYF
cdr3_nt: TGTGCCAGCAGTGTTAAGCTAGCCAAAAACATTCAGTACTTC

d_call: TRBD2
j_call: TRBJ2-1
clone_size: -
v_call: TRBV5-4
cdr3_aa: CASSFGRGGNLDEQFF
cdr3_nt: TGTGCCAGCAGCTTTGGGCGGGGGGGCAATTTAGATGAGCAGTTCTTC

d_call: -
j_call: TRBJ2-7
clone_size: -
v_call: TRBV11-2
cdr3_aa: CASSGGRAYEQYF
cdr3_nt: TGTGCCAGCAGCGGTGGCAGGGCCTACGAGCAGTACTTC

d_call: -
j_call: TRBJ1-2
clone_size: -
v_call: TRBV6-2/TRBV6-3
cdr3_aa: CASSYYVGAFGGYTF
cdr3_nt: TGTGCCAGCAGTTATTACGTAGGGGCGTTCGGCGGCTACACCTTC

d_call: -
j_call: TRBJ2-5
clone_size: -
v_call: TRBV4-1
cdr3_aa: CASSQIGQYQETQYF
cdr3_nt: TGCGCCAGCAGCCAAATAGGACAGTATCAAGAGACCCAGTACTTC

d_call: -
j_call: TRBJ2-2
clone_size: -
v_call: TRBV10-1
cdr3_aa: CASRRDRNTGELFF
cdr3_nt: TGCGCCAGCAGGAGAGACAGAAACACCGGGGAGCTGTTTTTT

d_call: -
j_call: TRBJ2-7
clone_size: once
v_call: TRBV11-2
cdr3_aa: CASSSEVWDEQYF
cdr3_nt: TGTGCCAGCAGCTCTGAGGTGTGGGACGAGCAGTACTTC

d_call: -
j_call: TRBJ1-1
clone_size: -
v_call: TRBV24-1
cdr3_aa: CATSDRGDLTEAFF
cdr3_nt: TGTGCCACCAGTGATCGAGGAGACCTCACTGAAGCTTTCTTT

d_call: -
j_call: TRBJ1-2
clone_size: -
v_call: TRBV6-2/TRBV6-3
cdr3_aa: CASSYSSGSGGYTF
cdr3_nt: TGTGCCAGCAGTTACTCCTCAGGTTCGGGTGGCTACACCTTC

d_call: -
j_call: TRBJ2-1
clone_size: -
v_call: TRBV7-2
cdr3_aa: CASSLTALTAYNEQFF
cdr3_nt: TGTGCCAGCAGCCTAACAGCGCTTACTGCCTACAATGAGCAGTTCTTC

d_call: TRBD1
j_call: TRBJ1-4
clone_size: -
v_call: TRBV19
cdr3_aa: CASSSPDRENEKLFF
cdr3_nt: TGTGCCAGTAGTAGTCCGGACAGGGAGAACGAAAAACTGTTTTTT

d_call: -
j_call: TRBJ1-1
clone_size: -
v_call: TRBV6-5
cdr3_aa: CASSYASGGTEAFF
cdr3_nt: TGTGCCAGCAGTTACGCCTCTGGTGGCACTGAAGCTTTCTTT

d_call: -
j_call: TRBJ1-2
clone_size: -
v_call: TRBV9
cdr3_aa: CASSAGDAGSAGHYGYTF
cdr3_nt: TGTGCCAGCAGCGCCGGGGACGCAGGCTCAGCAGGTCACTATGGCTACACCTTC

d_call: TRBD2
j_call: TRBJ2-1
clone_size: few
v_call: TRBV6-5
cdr3_aa: CASRGLAGLYNEQFF
cdr3_nt: TGTGCCAGCAGAGGACTAGCGGGGCTCTACAATGAGCAGTTCTTC

d_call: -
j_call: TRBJ1-5
clone_size: -
v_call: TRBV9
cdr3_aa: CASSAQSTFNQPQHF
cdr3_nt: TGTGCCAGCAGCGCCCAATCGACATTCAATCAGCCCCAGCATTTT

d_call: -
j_call: TRBJ1-2
clone_size: -
v_call: TRBV28
cdr3_aa: CASSLDRTAGYTF
cdr3_nt: TGTGCCAGCAGTTTAGACAGGACAGCCGGCTACACCTTC

d_call: -
j_call: TRBJ2-1
clone_size: -
v_call: TRBV28
cdr3_aa: CASGGPNEQFF
cdr3_nt: TGTGCCAGTGGAGGGCCAAATGAGCAGTTCTTC

d_call: TRBD1
j_call: TRBJ1-2
clone_size: -
v_call: TRBV19
cdr3_aa: CASSLQGAYHGYTF
cdr3_nt: TGTGCCAGTAGTTTGCAGGGGGCGTATCATGGCTACACCTTC

d_call: TRBD1
j_call: TRBJ1-6
clone_size: -
v_call: TRBV9
cdr3_aa: CASSEGGDSYSPLHF
cdr3_nt: TGTGCCAGCAGCGAGGGGGGGGACAGCTATTCACCCCTCCACTTT

d_call: TRBD1
j_call: TRBJ1-2
clone_size: -
v_call: TRBV7-9
cdr3_aa: CASSSRQGAYGYTF
cdr3_nt: TGTGCCAGCAGCTCACGACAGGGGGCTTATGGCTACACCTTC

d_call: -
j_call: TRBJ2-7
clone_size: -
v_call: TRBV3-1/TRBV3-2
cdr3_aa: CASSQVSGKGGYEQYF
cdr3_nt: TGTGCCAGCAGCCAGGTATCGGGTAAGGGGGGCTACGAGCAGTACTTC

d_call: -
j_call: TRBJ2-2
clone_size: -
v_call: TRBV18
cdr3_aa: CASSRLGYPNTGELFF
cdr3_nt: TGTGCCAGCTCACGGCTCGGCTATCCGAACACCGGGGAGCTGTTTTTT

d_call: -
j_call: TRBJ2-3
clone_size: -
v_call: TRBV5-1
cdr3_aa: CASFGTSTDTQYF
cdr3_nt: TGCGCCAGCTTCGGGACTTCCACAGATACGCAGTATTTT

d_call: TRBD1
j_call: TRBJ2-2
clone_size: -
v_call: TRBV24-1
cdr3_aa: CATSDDRATGELFF
cdr3_nt: TGTGCCACCAGTGACGACAGGGCCACCGGGGAGCTGTTTTTT

d_call: TRBD1
j_call: TRBJ2-5
clone_size: -
v_call: TRBV6-2/TRBV6-3
cdr3_aa: CASSYPDRDGQETQYF
cdr3_nt: TGTGCCAGCAGTTACCCAGACAGGGACGGTCAAGAGACCCAGTACTTC

d_call: -
j_call: TRBJ2-7
clone_size: once
v_call: TRBV27
cdr3_aa: CASSSHPSIGEQYF
cdr3_nt: TGTGCCAGCAGTTCTCATCCGTCGATCGGCGAGCAGTACTTC